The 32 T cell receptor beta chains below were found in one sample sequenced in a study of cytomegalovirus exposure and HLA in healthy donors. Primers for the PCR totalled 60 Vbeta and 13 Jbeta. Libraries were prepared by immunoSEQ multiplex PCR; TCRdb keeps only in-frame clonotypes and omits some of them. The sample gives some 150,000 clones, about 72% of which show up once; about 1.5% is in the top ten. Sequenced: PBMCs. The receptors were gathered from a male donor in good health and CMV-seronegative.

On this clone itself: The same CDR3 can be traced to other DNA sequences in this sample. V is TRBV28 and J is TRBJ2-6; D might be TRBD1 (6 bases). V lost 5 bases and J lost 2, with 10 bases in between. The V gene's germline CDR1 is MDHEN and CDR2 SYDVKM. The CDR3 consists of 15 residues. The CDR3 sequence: CASSPPGAGANVLTF. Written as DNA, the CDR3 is TGTGCCAGCAGTCCCCCAGGGGCTGGGGCCAACGTCCTGACTTTC. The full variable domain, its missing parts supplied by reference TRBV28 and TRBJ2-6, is DVKVTQSSRYLVKRTGEKVFLECVQDMDHENMFWYRQDPGLGLRLIYFSYDVKMKEKGDIPEGYSVSREKKERFSLILESASTNQTSMYLCASSPPGAGANVLTFGAGSRLTVL.

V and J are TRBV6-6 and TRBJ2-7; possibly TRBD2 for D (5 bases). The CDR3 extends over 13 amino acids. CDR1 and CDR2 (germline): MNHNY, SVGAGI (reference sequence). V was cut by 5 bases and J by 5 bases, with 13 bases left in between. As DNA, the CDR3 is TGTGCCAGCAGTACGGGAACGAGGAACGAGCAGTACTTC. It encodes CASSTGTRNEQYF.

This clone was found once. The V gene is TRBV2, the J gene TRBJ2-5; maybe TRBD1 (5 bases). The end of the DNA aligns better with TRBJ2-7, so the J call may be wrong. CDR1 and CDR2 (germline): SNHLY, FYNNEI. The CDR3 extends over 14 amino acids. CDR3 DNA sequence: TGTGCCAGCCCCAAGGGGAAGGAATCCTACGAGCAGTACTTC. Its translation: CASPKGKESYEQYF.

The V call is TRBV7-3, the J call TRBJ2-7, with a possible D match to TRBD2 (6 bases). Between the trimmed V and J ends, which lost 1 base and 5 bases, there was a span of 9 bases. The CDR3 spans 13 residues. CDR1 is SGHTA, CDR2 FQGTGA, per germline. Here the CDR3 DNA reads TGTGCCAGCAGCTTAAGCTCTAGCGACGAGCAGTACTTC. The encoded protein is CASSLSSSDEQYF.

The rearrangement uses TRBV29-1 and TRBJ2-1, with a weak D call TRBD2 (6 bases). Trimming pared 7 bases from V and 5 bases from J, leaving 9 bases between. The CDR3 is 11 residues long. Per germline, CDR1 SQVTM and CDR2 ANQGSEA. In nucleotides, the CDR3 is TGCAGCGGTGGACTAAACAATGAGCAGTTCTTC. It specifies CSGGLNNEQFF.

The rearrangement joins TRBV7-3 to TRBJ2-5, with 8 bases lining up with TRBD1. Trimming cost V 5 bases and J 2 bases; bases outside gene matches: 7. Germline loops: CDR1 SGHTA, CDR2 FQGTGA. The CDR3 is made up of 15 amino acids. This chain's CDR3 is CASSVRQGRQETQYF. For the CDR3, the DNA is TGTGCCAGCAGCGTCCGACAGGGGCGACAAGAGACCCAGTACTTC.

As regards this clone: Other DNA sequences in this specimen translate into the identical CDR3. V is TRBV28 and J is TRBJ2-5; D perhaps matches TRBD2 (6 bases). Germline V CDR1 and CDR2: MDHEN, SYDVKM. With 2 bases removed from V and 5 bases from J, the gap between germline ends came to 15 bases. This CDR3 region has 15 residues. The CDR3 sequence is CASSLSHAGQETQYF. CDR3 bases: TGTGCCAGCAGTTTAAGTCACGCGGGGCAGGAGACCCAGTACTTC. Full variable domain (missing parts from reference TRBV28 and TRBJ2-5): DVKVTQSSRYLVKRTGEKVFLECVQDMDHENMFWYRQDPGLGLRLIYFSYDVKMKEKGDIPEGYSVSREKKERFSLILESASTNQTSMYLCASSLSHAGQETQYFGPGTRLLVL.

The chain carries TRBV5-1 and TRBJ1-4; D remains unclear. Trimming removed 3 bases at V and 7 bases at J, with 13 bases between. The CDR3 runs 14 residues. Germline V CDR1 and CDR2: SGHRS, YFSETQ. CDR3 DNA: TGCGCCAGCAGCTCCCGGGGAGCGGGTGAAAAACTGTTTTTT. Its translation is CASSSRGAGEKLFF.

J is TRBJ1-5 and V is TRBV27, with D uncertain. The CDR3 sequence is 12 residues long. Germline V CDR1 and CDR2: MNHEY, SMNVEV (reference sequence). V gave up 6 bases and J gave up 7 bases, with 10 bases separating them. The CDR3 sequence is CASRNDYQPQHF. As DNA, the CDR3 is TGTGCCAGCAGGAACGACTACCAGCCCCAGCATTTT.

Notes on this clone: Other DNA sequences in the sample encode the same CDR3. CDR3 amino acids: CAIRDTGPFYGYTF. CDR3 coding DNA: TGTGCCATCAGGGATACAGGGCCCTTCTACGGCTACACCTTC. V gene TRBV10-3 combines with J gene TRBJ1-2; D perhaps matches TRBD1 (6 bases). Germline lookup yields CDR1 ENHRY and CDR2 SYGVKD. The CDR3 extends over 14 amino acids. The V end was cut by 6 bases, the J end by 8 bases, with 19 bases between.

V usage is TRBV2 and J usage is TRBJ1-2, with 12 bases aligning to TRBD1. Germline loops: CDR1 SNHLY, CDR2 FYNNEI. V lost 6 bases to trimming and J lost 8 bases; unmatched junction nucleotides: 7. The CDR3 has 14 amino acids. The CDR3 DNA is TGTGCCAGCAGCCCCGGGACAGGGGGCCGGGGCTACACCTTC. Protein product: CASSPGTGGRGYTF.

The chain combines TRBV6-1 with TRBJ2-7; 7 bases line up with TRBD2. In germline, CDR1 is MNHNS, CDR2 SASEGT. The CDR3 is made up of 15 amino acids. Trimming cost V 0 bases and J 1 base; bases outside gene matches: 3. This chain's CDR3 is CASSEASGYSYEQYF. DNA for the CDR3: TGTGCCAGCAGTGAAGCTAGCGGGTATTCCTACGAGCAGTACTTC.

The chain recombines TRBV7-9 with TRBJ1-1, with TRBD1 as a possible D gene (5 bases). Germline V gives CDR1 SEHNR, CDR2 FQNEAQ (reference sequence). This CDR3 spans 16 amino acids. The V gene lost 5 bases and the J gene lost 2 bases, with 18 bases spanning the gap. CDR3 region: CASSPGHLLINTEAFF. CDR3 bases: TGTGCCAGCAGCCCTGGACACCTGCTCATTAACACTGAAGCTTTCTTT. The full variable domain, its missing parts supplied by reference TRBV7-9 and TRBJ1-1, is DTGVSQNPRHKITKRGQNVTFRCDPISEHNRLYWYRQTLGQGPEFLTYFQNEAQLEKSRLLSDRFSAERPKGSFSTLEIQRTEQGDSAMYLCASSPGHLLINTEAFFGQGTRLTVV.

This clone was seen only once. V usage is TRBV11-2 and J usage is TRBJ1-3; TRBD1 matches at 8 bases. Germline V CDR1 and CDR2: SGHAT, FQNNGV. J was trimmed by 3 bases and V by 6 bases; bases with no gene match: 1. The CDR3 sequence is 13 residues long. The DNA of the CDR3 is TGTGCCAGCAGGACAGGGGATGGAAACACCATATATTTT. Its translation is CASRTGDGNTIYF.

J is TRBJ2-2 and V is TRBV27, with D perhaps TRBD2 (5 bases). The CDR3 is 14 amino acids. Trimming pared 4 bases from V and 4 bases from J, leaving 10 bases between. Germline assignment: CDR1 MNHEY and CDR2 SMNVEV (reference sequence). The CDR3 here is CASSSPRATGELFF. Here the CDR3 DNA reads TGTGCCAGCAGTTCCCCGCGGGCCACCGGGGAGCTGTTTTTT.

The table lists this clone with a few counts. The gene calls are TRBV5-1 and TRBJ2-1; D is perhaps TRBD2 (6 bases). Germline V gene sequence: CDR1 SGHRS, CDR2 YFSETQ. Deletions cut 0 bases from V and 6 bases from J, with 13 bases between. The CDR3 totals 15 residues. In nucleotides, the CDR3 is TGCGCCAGCAGCTTGGAAGGGCCCGGGGGCAATGAGCAGTTCTTC. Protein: CASSLEGPGGNEQFF.

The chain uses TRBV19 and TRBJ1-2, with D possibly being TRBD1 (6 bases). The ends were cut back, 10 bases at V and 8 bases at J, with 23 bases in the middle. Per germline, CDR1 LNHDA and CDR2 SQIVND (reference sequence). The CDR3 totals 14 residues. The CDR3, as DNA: TGTGCCACCTTAAGTAGTCACAGGGAGGGAGGCTACACCTTC. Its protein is CATLSSHREGGYTF.

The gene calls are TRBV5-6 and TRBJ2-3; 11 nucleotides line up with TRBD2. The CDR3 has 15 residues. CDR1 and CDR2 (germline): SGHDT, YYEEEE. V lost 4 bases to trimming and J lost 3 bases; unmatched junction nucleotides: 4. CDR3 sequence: CASSTTSGSTDTQYF. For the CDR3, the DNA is TGTGCCAGCAGCACCACTAGCGGGAGTACAGATACGCAGTATTTT.

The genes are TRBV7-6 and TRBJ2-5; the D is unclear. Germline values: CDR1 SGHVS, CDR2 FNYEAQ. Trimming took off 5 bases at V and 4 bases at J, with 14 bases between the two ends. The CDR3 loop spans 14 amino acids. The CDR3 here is CASSPDSVRETQYF. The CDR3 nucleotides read TGTGCCAGCAGCCCCGACTCGGTTCGAGAGACCCAGTACTTC.

CDR3: CASSSGTGNYYGYTF. Written as DNA, the CDR3 is TGCGCCAGCAGCAGTGGGACAGGAAATTACTATGGCTACACCTTC. The chain is built from TRBV5-1 and TRBJ1-2; TRBD1 matches 8 bases. The CDR3 totals 15 residues. CDR1 and CDR2 (germline): SGHRS, YFSETQ. V was pared by 4 bases and J by 3 bases, with 8 bases of the junction left unmatched.

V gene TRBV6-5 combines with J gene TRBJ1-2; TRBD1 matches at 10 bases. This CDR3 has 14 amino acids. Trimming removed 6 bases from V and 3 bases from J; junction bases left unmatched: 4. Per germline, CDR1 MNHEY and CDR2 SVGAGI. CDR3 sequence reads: CASSRGTGDYGYTF. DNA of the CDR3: TGTGCCAGCAGCCGTGGGACAGGGGACTATGGCTACACCTTC.

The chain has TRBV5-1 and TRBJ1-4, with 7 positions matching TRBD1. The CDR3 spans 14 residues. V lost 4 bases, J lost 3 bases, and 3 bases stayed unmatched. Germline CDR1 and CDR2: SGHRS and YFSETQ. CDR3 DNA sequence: TGCGCCAGCAGCCAAGGGACAGCTAATGAAAAACTGTTTTTT. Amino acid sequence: CASSQGTANEKLFF. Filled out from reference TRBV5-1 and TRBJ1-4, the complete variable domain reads KAGVTQTPRYLIKTRGQQVTLSCSPISGHRSVSWYQQTPGQGLQFLFEYFSETQRNKGNFPGRFSGRQFSNSRSEMNVSTLELGDSALYLCASSQGTANEKLFFGSGTQLSVL.

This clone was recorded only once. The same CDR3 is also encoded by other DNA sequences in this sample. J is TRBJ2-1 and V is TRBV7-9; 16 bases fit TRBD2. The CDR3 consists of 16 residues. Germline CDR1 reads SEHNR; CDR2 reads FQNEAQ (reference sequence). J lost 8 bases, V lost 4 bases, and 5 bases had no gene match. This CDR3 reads CASSSTGTSGRDEQFF. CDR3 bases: TGTGCCAGCAGCTCCACCGGGACTAGCGGGAGGGATGAGCAGTTCTTC. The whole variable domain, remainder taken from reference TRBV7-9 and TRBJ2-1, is DTGVSQNPRHKITKRGQNVTFRCDPISEHNRLYWYRQTLGQGPEFLTYFQNEAQLEKSRLLSDRFSAERPKGSFSTLEIQRTEQGDSAMYLCASSSTGTSGRDEQFFGPGTRLTVL.

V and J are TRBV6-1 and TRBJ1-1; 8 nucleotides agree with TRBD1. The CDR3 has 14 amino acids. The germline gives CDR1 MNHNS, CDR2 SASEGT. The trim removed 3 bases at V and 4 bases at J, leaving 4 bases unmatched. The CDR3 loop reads CASSEITGGTEAFF. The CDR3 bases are TGTGCCAGCAGTGAGATAACAGGGGGCACTGAAGCTTTCTTT.

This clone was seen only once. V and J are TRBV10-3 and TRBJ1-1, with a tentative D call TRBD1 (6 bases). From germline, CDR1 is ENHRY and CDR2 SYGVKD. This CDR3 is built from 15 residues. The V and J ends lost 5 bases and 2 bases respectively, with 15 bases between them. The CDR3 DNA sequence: TGTGCCATCAGTAAAGGGGGTTCCTCAAACACTGAAGCTTTCTTT. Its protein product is CAISKGGSSNTEAFF.

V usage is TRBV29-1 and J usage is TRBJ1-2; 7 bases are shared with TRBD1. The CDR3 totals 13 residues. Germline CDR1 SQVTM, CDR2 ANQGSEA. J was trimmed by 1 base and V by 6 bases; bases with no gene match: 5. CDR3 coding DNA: TGCAGCGTCGGAGGACAGGTTAACTATGGCTACACCTTC. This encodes CSVGGQVNYGYTF.

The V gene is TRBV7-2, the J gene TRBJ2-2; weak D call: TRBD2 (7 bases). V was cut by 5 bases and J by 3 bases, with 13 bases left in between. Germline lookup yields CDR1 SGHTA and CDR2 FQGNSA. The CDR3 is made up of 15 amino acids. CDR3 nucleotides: TGTGCCAGCAGCCGTATCGGGGGGCACACCGGGGAGCTGTTTTTT. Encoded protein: CASSRIGGHTGELFF. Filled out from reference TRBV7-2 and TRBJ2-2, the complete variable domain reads GAGVSQSPSNKVTEKGKDVELRCDPISGHTALYWYRQSLGQGLEFLIYFQGNSAPDKSGLPSDRFSAERTGGSVSTLTIQRTQQEDSAVYLCASSRIGGHTGELFFGEGSRLTVL.

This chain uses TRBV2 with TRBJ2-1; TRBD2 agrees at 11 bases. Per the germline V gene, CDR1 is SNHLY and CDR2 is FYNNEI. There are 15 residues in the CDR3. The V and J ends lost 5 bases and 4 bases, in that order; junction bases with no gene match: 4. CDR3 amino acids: CASSSTSGRYNEQFF. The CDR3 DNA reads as TGTGCCAGCAGTTCTACTAGCGGGAGATACAATGAGCAGTTCTTC.

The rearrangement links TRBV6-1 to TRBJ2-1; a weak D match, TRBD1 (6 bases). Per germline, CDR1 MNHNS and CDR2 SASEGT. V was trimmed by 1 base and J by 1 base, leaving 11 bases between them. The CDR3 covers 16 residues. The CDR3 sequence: CASSEVGGASYNEQFF. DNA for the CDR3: TGTGCCAGCAGTGAAGTTGGGGGCGCATCCTACAATGAGCAGTTCTTC.

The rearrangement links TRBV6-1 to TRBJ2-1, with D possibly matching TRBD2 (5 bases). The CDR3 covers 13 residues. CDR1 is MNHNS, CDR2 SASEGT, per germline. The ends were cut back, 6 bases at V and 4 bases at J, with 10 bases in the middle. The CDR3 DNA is TGTGCCAGCAGGGAGACTATATACAATGAGCAGTTCTTC. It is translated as CASRETIYNEQFF.

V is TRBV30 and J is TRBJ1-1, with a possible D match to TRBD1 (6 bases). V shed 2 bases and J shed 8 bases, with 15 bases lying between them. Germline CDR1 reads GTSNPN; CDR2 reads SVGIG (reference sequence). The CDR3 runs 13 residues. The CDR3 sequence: CAWSQTDQGEAFF. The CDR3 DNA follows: TGTGCCTGGAGTCAGACAGACCAGGGGGAAGCTTTCTTT.

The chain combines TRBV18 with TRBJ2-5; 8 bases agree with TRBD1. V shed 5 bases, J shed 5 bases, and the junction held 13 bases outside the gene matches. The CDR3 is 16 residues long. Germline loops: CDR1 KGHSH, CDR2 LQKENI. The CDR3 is CASSSTGQGSRETQYF. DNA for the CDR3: TGTGCCAGCTCATCAACCGGACAGGGTAGTAGGGAGACCCAGTACTTC.